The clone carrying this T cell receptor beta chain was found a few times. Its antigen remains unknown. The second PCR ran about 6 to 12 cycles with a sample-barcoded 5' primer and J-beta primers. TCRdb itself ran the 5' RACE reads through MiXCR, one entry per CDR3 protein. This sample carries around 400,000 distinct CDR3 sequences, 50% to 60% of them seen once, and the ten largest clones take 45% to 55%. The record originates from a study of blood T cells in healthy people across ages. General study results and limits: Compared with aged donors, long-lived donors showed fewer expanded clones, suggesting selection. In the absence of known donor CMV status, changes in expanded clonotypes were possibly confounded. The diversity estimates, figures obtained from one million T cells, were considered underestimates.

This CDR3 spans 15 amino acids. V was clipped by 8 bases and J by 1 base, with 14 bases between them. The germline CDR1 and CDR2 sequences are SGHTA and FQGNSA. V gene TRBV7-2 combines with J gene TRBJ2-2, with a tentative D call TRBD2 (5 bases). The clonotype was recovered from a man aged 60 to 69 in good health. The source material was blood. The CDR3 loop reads CASRRGSRNTGELFF. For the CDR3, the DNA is TGTGCCAGCCGACGCGGGTCTCGGAACACCGGGGAGCTGTTTTTT.